This T cell receptor beta chain is drawn from a study of blood T cell repertoires in COVID-19. The protocol was immunoSEQ multiplex PCR, while the TCRdb copy is restricted to in-frame clones and leaves out a portion. Of about 120,000 clones listed, around four fifths are singletons. Sequenced input: peripheral blood. The source of this sequence is a human donor in a cohort sampled during active COVID-19.

The CDR3 here is CASSQEAPDRLFF. The CDR3 DNA reads TGCGCCAGCAGCCAAGAAGCCCCGGACAGGCTGTTTTTT. This chain links TRBV4-3 with TRBJ1-4, with 7 bases identical to TRBD1. Germline-derived CDR1 and CDR2 are LGHNA and YSLEER. The CDR3 sequence is 13 residues long. With V trimmed by 0 bases and J by 14 bases, 6 bases remained unmatched.